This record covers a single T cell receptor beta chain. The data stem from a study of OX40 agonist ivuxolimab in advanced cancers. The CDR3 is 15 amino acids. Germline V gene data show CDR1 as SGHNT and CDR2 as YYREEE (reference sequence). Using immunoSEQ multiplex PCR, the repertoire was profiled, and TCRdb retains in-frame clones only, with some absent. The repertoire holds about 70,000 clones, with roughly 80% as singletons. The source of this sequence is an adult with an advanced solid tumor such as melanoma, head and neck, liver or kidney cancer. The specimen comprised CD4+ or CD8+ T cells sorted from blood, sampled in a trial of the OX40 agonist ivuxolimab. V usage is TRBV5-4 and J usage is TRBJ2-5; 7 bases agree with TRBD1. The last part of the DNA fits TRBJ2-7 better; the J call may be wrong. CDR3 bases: TGTGCCAGCAGCGCGCGGACAGGCGACGACTACGAGCAGTACTTC. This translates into CASSARTGDDYEQYF.